This TCR beta chain was recovered during a study of cytomegalovirus exposure and HLA in healthy donors. V lost 4 bases and J lost 9, with 34 bases in between. This CDR3 is 19 amino acids long. Germline CDR1 and CDR2: SGHRS and YFSETQ. This clone came up a few times. PCR used 60 Vbeta primers and 13 Jbeta primers. The method was immunoSEQ multiplex PCR; TCRdb's version includes in-frame clones alone and lacks a portion of them. The repertoire holds some 96,000 clones, 64% seen once, with 3.2% in the top ten. The V and J genes are TRBV5-1 and TRBJ2-5; D possibly corresponds to TRBD1 (7 bases). The clonotype was recovered from a man between 60 and 70 years old in good health and CMV-seronegative. The sample consisted of PBMCs. CDR3 residues: CASSLVGPTTGRIKRPQYF. In DNA form, the CDR3 reads TGCGCCAGCAGCCTTGTAGGCCCAACGACAGGGAGGATTAAGAGACCCCAGTACTTC.